Below, one TCR beta chain is given with its context. Its antigen is still unknown. Sorted CD4+ subsets: naive, central memory, regulatory, stem cell-like memory (CD45RO/CCR7/CD25/CD127/CD95/CD27 panel). What was sequenced were expressed TCRB transcripts, since all of the isolated RNA had been reverse transcribed. TCRdb keeps only in-frame clones here, not all; method: immunoSEQ multiplex PCR. The data show around 250,000 clones, 25% to 30% seen once. The CDR3 runs 15 residues. J gave up 9 bases and V 0 bases, and 6 bases lay outside the gene matches. Germline CDR1 is GTSNPN and CDR2 is SVGIG (reference sequence). This sample stems from a study of beta chain features in type 1 diabetes. Whole-study context: Patients shared similar age, gender and cell yields with healthy donors. Over all samples combined, 107,917,701 sorted cells were examined.

Overall study findings and caveats: TCRB repertoires of naive, central memory and Treg cells appeared more similar among patients than among healthy donors.

The TCR sequence derives from a man aged 30 to 39 in good health. This chain uses TRBV30 with TRBJ2-1; 12 bases match TRBD2. The sample taken for sequencing was central memory CD4+ T cells from blood. DNA of the CDR3: TGTGCCTGGAGTGTACTCGCTAGCGGGAGGGGTGAGCAGTTCTTC. Translation gives CAWSVLASGRGEQFF.